The entry below describes one T cell receptor (beta chain). Antigen specificity is unknown. PCR was performed using 60 Vbeta and 13 Jbeta primers. The data were produced by immunoSEQ multiplex PCR, yet TCRdb's version contains in-frame clones alone and is incomplete. The repertoire holds 150,000 to 200,000 clones, roughly four fifths seen once, with more than 0.45% in the top ten. The length of the CDR3 is 16 residues. CDR1 and CDR2 (germline): LNHNV, YYDKDF (reference sequence). V shed 4 bases, J shed 7 bases, and the junction held 10 bases outside the gene matches. The record originates from a study of cytomegalovirus exposure and HLA in healthy donors. At the level of the study: Of some 400 genotyped donors, roughly 80% clustered with self-reported Caucasian donors. General study findings and limits: About 90% or about 30% of the time was how often most TCR beta V segments were productive, according to an earlier analysis.

The sequence was collected from a woman aged 45-65 years in good health and CMV-seronegative. J is TRBJ2-1 and V is TRBV15, with 10 bases that match TRBD2. Sequencing input: PBMCs. Written as DNA, the CDR3 is TGTGCCACCAGCACCCTTAGAGCGGGAGGGCCTAATGAGCAGTTCTTC. This gives the protein CATSTLRAGGPNEQFF.